One and the same sample provided the 2 T cell receptor beta chains below, sequenced in a study of radiotherapy plus CTLA-4 blockade in lung cancer. Repertoires were generated with immunoSEQ multiplex PCR, while TCRdb's copy carries only in-frame clones and drops some. The sample lists over 60,000 clones, around 87% occurring once. This specimen was peripheral blood, taken from a patient treated with radiotherapy plus ipilimumab. The receptors derive from a human donor with non-small cell lung cancer who had stable disease on radiotherapy plus ipilimumab.

This rearrangement joins TRBV5-1 to TRBJ2-1; weak D call: TRBD1 (6 bases). The V gene's germline CDR1 is SGHRS and CDR2 YFSETQ. Trimming took 0 bases from V and 8 from J, leaving 18 bases between them. The length of the CDR3 is 16 residues. The CDR3 DNA sequence: TGCGCCAGCAGCTTGGCGCTCAGGGGATCCCTCGATGAGCAGTTCTTC. Protein sequence: CASSLALRGSLDEQFF.

The chain has TRBV9 and TRBJ1-6, with TRBD1 as a possible D gene (5 bases). The CDR3 covers 15 residues. The V gene's germline CDR1 is SGDLS and CDR2 YYNGEE. Trimming took 4 bases from V and 8 from J, leaving 16 bases between them. The CDR3 here is CASSPWGGKDSPLHF. For the CDR3, the DNA is TGTGCCAGCAGCCCGTGGGGGGGGAAGGATTCACCCCTCCACTTT.